The sequence of this TCR beta chain was determined in a study of cytomegalovirus exposure and HLA in healthy donors. General observations from the study: Prior analysis indicated that the majority of TCR beta V segments exhibited productivity approximately 87% or approximately 30% of the time. Rare TCR sequences dominated, though some public TCRs recurred in many donors. Researchers had no immune exposure information except CMV serostatus available. Sequencing likely caused a cluster of highly shared sequence variants.

The primer mix had 60 Vbeta and 13 Jbeta primers. Repertoires were generated with immunoSEQ multiplex PCR, while TCRdb's copy carries only in-frame clones and drops some. In the table there are 150,000 to 200,000 clones, around 63% of which are singletons. On this clone: The antigen is unknown.

Germline V gene lookup returns CDR1 GTSNPN and CDR2 SVGIG (reference sequence). The CDR3 is made up of 13 amino acids. V lost 2 bases, J lost 3 bases, and 10 bases lay in between. The V and J genes are TRBV30 and TRBJ2-5; D ambiguous. What was sequenced was PBMCs. The receptor comes from a woman in her late teens or twenties in good health and CMV-seropositive. The chain's CDR3 is CAWSRIAEETQYF. As DNA, the CDR3 is TGTGCCTGGAGTAGGATAGCAGAAGAGACCCAGTACTTC.